These 14 T cell receptor beta chains share one sample of origin, sequenced in a study of CD8+ T cells in alopecia areata. TCR sequencing used cDNA made by reverse transcription of extracted RNA. TCRdb's table, derived via immunoSEQ multiplex PCR, lists solely in-frame clones and lacks some. The sample lists roughly 180,000 clones, 50% to 60% seen once, with less than 4% in the top ten. The treatment: oral pan-JAK inhibitor, 5-10 mg twice daily. The specimen comprised CD4+ T cells sorted from blood, sampled at week 4, from a patient treated with tofacitinib. The receptors come from a human donor with alopecia areata.

The J gene is TRBJ2-5, the V gene TRBV25-1; D may match TRBD1 or TRBD2 (5 bases each). Trimming left V 5 bases short and J 9 bases short, with 13 bases between. In germline, CDR1 is MGHDK, CDR2 SYGVNS. The CDR3 consists of 12 residues. CDR3 DNA sequence: TGTGCCAGCAGTTTTTACCCGGGGCCCCAGTACTTC. This codes for CASSFYPGPQYF.

This sequence joins TRBV2 and TRBJ1-1; D gene unclear. Trimming removed 7 bases at V and 5 bases at J, with 11 bases between. Germline V gives CDR1 SNHLY, CDR2 FYNNEI. This CDR3 has 12 residues. The CDR3 coding sequence is TGTGCCAGCAATGAGGGATGGACTGAAGCTTTCTTT. The encoded protein is CASNEGWTEAFF.

The J gene is TRBJ2-7, the V gene TRBV29-1, with 9 bases that match TRBD1. The V segment lost 6 bases and the J segment 3 bases; nucleotides outside the gene matches: 12. Germline V gene lookup returns CDR1 SQVTM and CDR2 ANQGSEA. The CDR3 contains 15 residues. The CDR3 nucleotides are TGCAGCGTCGCACATCCGGGACAGGGACTCTACGAGCAGTACTTC. The encoded protein is CSVAHPGQGLYEQYF.

The chain recombines TRBV6-1 with TRBJ2-3, with D hard to call. Germline V gene sequence: CDR1 MNHNS, CDR2 SASEGT. V was shortened by 5 bases and J by 5 bases, with 11 bases between the two germline ends. The CDR3 is made up of 13 amino acids. Here the CDR3 DNA reads TGTGCCAGCAGTCGGCAGTATCAAGATACGCAGTATTTT. The encoded protein is CASSRQYQDTQYF.

The chain uses TRBV30 and TRBJ1-4; D uncertain. The CDR3 covers 15 residues. Trimming took off 4 bases at V and 7 bases at J, with 19 bases between the two ends. Germline lookup yields CDR1 GTSNPN and CDR2 SVGIG (reference sequence). CDR3 nucleotide sequence: TGTGCCTGGAACAATCCCGAGGGCGCAGCTGAAAAACTGTTTTTT. It codes for CAWNNPEGAAEKLFF.

The chain combines TRBV29-1 with TRBJ2-2, with 9 positions matching TRBD1. Germline V gene data show CDR1 as SQVTM and CDR2 as ANQGSEA. V trimming: 6 bases; J trimming: 4 bases; junction bases outside the gene matches: 3. This CDR3 has 13 residues. CDR3 sequence (DNA): TGCAGCGTCGGGACAGGGAGCACCGGGGAGCTGTTTTTT. This encodes CSVGTGSTGELFF.

The chain employs TRBV6-5 and TRBJ1-2; 8 bases are shared with TRBD1. Per germline, CDR1 MNHEY and CDR2 SVGAGI. V lost 6 bases, J lost 7 bases, and 10 bases stayed unmatched. The CDR3 has 14 residues. The CDR3 spells CASRLGQGGAGYTF. CDR3 nucleotides: TGTGCCAGCAGACTAGGACAGGGAGGTGCTGGCTACACCTTC.

The chain carries TRBV5-1 and TRBJ1-1; D is perhaps TRBD1 (6 bases). CDR1 is SGHRS, CDR2 YFSETQ, per germline. V was clipped by 2 bases and J by 3 bases, with 14 bases between them. The CDR3 runs 15 residues. The CDR3 is CASSLPQGRHTEAFF. CDR3 nucleotides: TGCGCCAGCAGCTTACCCCAGGGGAGGCACACTGAAGCTTTCTTT.

This clone was counted between two and nine times. The chain is built from TRBV5-4 and TRBJ2-1; 15 nucleotides agree with TRBD2. The CDR3 is 16 residues long. Trimming removed 1 base from V and 9 bases from J; junction bases left unmatched: 5. Germline lookup yields CDR1 SGHNT and CDR2 YYREEE (reference sequence). The chain's CDR3 is CASSLLGLAGGGEQFF. CDR3 coding DNA: TGTGCCAGCAGCTTGTTGGGACTAGCGGGGGGAGGTGAGCAGTTCTTC. Full variable domain (remainder filled in from reference TRBV5-4 and TRBJ2-1): ETGVTQSPTHLIKTRGQQVTLRCSSQSGHNTVSWYQQALGQGPQFIFQYYREEENGRGNFPPRFSGLQFPNYSSELNVNALELDDSALYLCASSLLGLAGGGEQFFGPGTRLTVL.

The CDR3 nucleotides read TGCAGTGCTAGGGGGCACACTGAAGCTTTCTTT. It translates to CSARGHTEAFF. V gene TRBV20-1 combines with J gene TRBJ1-1; maybe TRBD1 (5 bases). Germline V lookup: CDR1 DFQATT, CDR2 SNEGSKA (reference sequence). With 3 bases removed from V and 3 bases from J, the gap between germline ends came to 5 bases. This CDR3 has 11 amino acids.

This CDR3 reads CASSLMVLTGGYTF. The CDR3 nucleotides read TGTGCCAGCAGCTTAATGGTCCTAACGGGCGGCTACACCTTC. The genes are TRBV7-9 and TRBJ1-2; no firm D call. This CDR3 contains 14 residues. Trimming left V 2 bases short and J 8 bases short, with 15 bases between. Per the germline V gene, CDR1 is SEHNR and CDR2 is FQNEAQ (reference sequence). The full variable domain, in which reference TRBV7-9 and TRBJ1-2 provide the parts outside the CDR3, is DTGVSQNPRHKITKRGQNVTFRCDPISEHNRLYWYRQTLGQGPEFLTYFQNEAQLEKSRLLSDRFSAERPKGSFSTLEIQRTEQGDSAMYLCASSLMVLTGGYTFGSGTRLTVV.

This clone was picked up one time. The gene calls are TRBV5-1 and TRBJ2-5; no clear D. V lost 0 bases to trimming and J lost 5 bases, with 8 bases between them. This CDR3 is 13 amino acids long. Germline V gene lookup returns CDR1 SGHRS and CDR2 YFSETQ. The CDR3 nucleotides read TGCGCCAGCAGCTTGGTCATGCAGGAGACCCAGTACTTC. It codes for CASSLVMQETQYF. The whole variable domain, remainder taken from reference TRBV5-1 and TRBJ2-5, is KAGVTQTPRYLIKTRGQQVTLSCSPISGHRSVSWYQQTPGQGLQFLFEYFSETQRNKGNFPGRFSGRQFSNSRSEMNVSTLELGDSALYLCASSLVMQETQYFGPGTRLLVL.

This clone was counted between two and nine times. This chain uses TRBV10-3 with TRBJ2-1; TRBD1 agrees at 10 bases. This CDR3 has 14 amino acids. With V trimmed by 7 bases and J by 8 bases, 8 bases remained unmatched. The germline V gene encodes CDR1 ENHRY and CDR2 SYGVKD. The CDR3 DNA sequence: TGTGCCATCAAGGGGGACAGGGGTAAGGATGAGCAGTTCTTC. This sequence encodes CAIKGDRGKDEQFF.

This clone was counted a few times. This chain joins TRBV19 and TRBJ1-2, with D unclear. CDR3 length equals 14 residues. Per germline, CDR1 LNHDA and CDR2 SQIVND (reference sequence). V was clipped by 3 bases and J by 5 bases, with 13 bases between them. The CDR3 reads CASSIRGRPYGYTF. The CDR3 region has the DNA TGTGCCAGTAGTATCCGTGGACGGCCGTATGGCTACACCTTC. Looking up the rest from reference TRBV19 and TRBJ1-2 gives the full variable domain: DGGITQSPKYLFRKEGQNVTLSCEQNLNHDAMYWYRQDPGQGLRLIYYSQIVNDFQKGDIAEGYSVSREKKESFPLTVTSAQKNPTAFYLCASSIRGRPYGYTFGSGTRLTVV.